The 14 T cell receptor beta chains presented below share a single source sample, sequenced in a study of cytomegalovirus exposure and HLA in healthy donors. PCR primers comprised 60 Vbeta and 13 Jbeta primers. Sequencing used immunoSEQ multiplex PCR; TCRdb keeps in-frame clones, though not all of them. Among about 62,000 clones listed, about four fifths were seen once. The sample comprised PBMCs. The origin of the receptors is a woman between 25 and 40 years old in good health and CMV-seronegative.

Notes on this clone: One end of the junction varies from germline; a read error may be responsible. V usage is TRBV9 and J usage is TRBJ2-2; D is possibly TRBD1 (5 bases). The germline gives CDR1 SGDLS, CDR2 YYNGEE. The CDR3 is made up of 15 amino acids. The CDR3 here is CASSVGGRNAGELFF. The CDR3 nucleotides are TGTGCCAGCAGCGTAGGGGGCCGGAACGCCGGGGAGCTGTTTTTT.

V gene TRBV28 combines with J gene TRBJ2-7; 7 bases map to TRBD2. The CDR3 length is 18 residues. Trimming cost V 5 bases and J 7 bases; bases outside gene matches: 23. Germline-derived CDR1 and CDR2 are MDHEN and SYDVKM. The CDR3, as DNA: TGTGCCAGCAGTCCCCCCCCTAGGGCTAGCGGTATCGTGTGGGAGCAGTACTTC. Amino acid sequence: CASSPPPRASGIVWEQYF.

This clone was picked up a small number of times. The chain links TRBV19 to TRBJ2-1; D is perhaps TRBD1 (5 bases). Germline loops: CDR1 LNHDA, CDR2 SQIVND (reference sequence). Trimming took off 4 bases at V and 9 bases at J, with 16 bases between the two ends. The CDR3 covers 14 residues. In DNA form, the CDR3 reads TGTGCCAGTAGTACTGGACACCTCGTACCTGAGCAGTTCTTC. Protein: CASSTGHLVPEQFF. Full variable domain (rest looked up from reference TRBV19 and TRBJ2-1): DGGITQSPKYLFRKEGQNVTLSCEQNLNHDAMYWYRQDPGQGLRLIYYSQIVNDFQKGDIAEGYSVSREKKESFPLTVTSAQKNPTAFYLCASSTGHLVPEQFFGPGTRLTVL.

This rearrangement joins TRBV19 to TRBJ2-7; 7 positions match TRBD1. Trimming at V came to 2 bases and at J to 0 bases, leaving 13 bases not matched to a gene. The CDR3 is 18 amino acids. CDR1 is LNHDA and CDR2 is SQIVND in the germline V gene (reference sequence). CDR3 DNA: TGTGCCAGTAGTATACAAATTCCGGTCGGGACAGCCTCCTACGAGCAGTACTTC. Amino acids: CASSIQIPVGTASYEQYF.

This clone showed up just a few times. CDR3 DNA sequence: TGTGCCAGTAGTCCTACAGCTAGCACAGATACGCAGTATTTT. It translates to CASSPTASTDTQYF. V is TRBV19 and J is TRBJ2-3; D is unclear. This CDR3 is built from 14 residues. V lost 5 bases to trimming and J lost 0 bases, with 9 bases between them. Germline V gene data show CDR1 as LNHDA and CDR2 as SQIVND (reference sequence).

The chain carries TRBV27 and TRBJ1-3; D not resolved. This CDR3 is 17 amino acids long. The germline gives CDR1 MNHEY, CDR2 SMNVEV (reference sequence). Trimming left V 5 bases short and J 0 bases short, with 17 bases between. The DNA for the CDR3 is TGTGCCAGCAGTCCTTGGGGAGAGACCATCTCTGGAAACACCATATATTTT. Amino acids: CASSPWGETISGNTIYF.

The chain employs TRBV21-1 and TRBJ2-7; the table's TRBD1 call for D was not verified on the DNA. TRBV21-1 is deemed a pseudogene. The CDR3 loop spans 13 amino acids. CDR3 residues: CASSPRQGYEQYV. CDR3 sequence (DNA): TGTGCCAGCAGCCCCCGACAGGGCTACGAGCAGTACGTC.

The chain combines TRBV28 with TRBJ2-7; the D gene is possibly TRBD1 (7 bases). The V and J ends lost 7 bases and 6 bases respectively, with 19 bases between them. The germline CDR1 and CDR2 sequences are MDHEN and SYDVKM. The CDR3 length is 14 residues. As DNA, the CDR3 is TGTGCCAGCATAGGAAGGCCAGGGGGGTGCGAGCAGTACTTC. It specifies CASIGRPGGCEQYF.

The chain recombines TRBV14 with TRBJ1-2, with D unresolved. Trimming took off 0 bases at V and 4 bases at J, with 12 bases between the two ends. The CDR3 length is 15 residues. Looked up from germline, CDR1 is SGHDN and CDR2 is FVKESK. The CDR3 reads CASSQDYGLTYGYTF. CDR3 sequence (DNA): TGTGCCAGCAGCCAAGATTATGGGCTGACCTATGGCTACACCTTC.

The chain links TRBV2 to TRBJ1-2; D is unresolved. Germline CDR1 reads SNHLY; CDR2 reads FYNNEI. V lost 9 bases, J lost 1 base, and 15 bases lay in between. CDR3 length: 14 residues. CDR3 loop: CASTVAGSNYGYTF. The CDR3, as DNA: TGTGCCAGTACAGTCGCGGGTAGTAACTATGGCTACACCTTC.

This clone appeared a few times. The V and J genes are TRBV15 and TRBJ2-5; TRBD1 agrees at 7 bases. Germline V gene data show CDR1 as LNHNV and CDR2 as YYDKDF (reference sequence). The CDR3 contains 15 residues. Trimming removed 6 bases from V and 2 bases from J; junction bases left unmatched: 9. The CDR3 here is CATRYTEGAQETQYF. In DNA, the CDR3 is TGTGCCACCAGGTATACCGAGGGGGCGCAAGAGACCCAGTACTTC. Using reference TRBV15 and TRBJ2-5 for the parts outside the CDR3, the full variable domain is DAMVIQNPRYQVTQFGKPVTLSCSQTLNHNVMYWYQQKSSQAPKLLFHYYDKDFNNEADTPDNFQSRRPNTSFCFLDIRSPGLGDTAMYLCATRYTEGAQETQYFGPGTRLLVL.

The chain joins TRBV27 to TRBJ2-2; no firm D call. Trimming pared 6 bases from V and 6 bases from J, leaving 5 bases between. The CDR3 length is 11 residues. Germline V gene data show CDR1 as MNHEY and CDR2 as SMNVEV (reference sequence). The CDR3 DNA reads as TGTGCCAGCAGGTTCTCCGGGGAGCTGTTTTTT. It yields the protein CASRFSGELFF.

The gene calls are TRBV7-9 and TRBJ1-6; possibly TRBD1 for D (5 bases). V lost 4 bases and J 10 bases, leaving 17 bases between the germline ends. CDR1 is SEHNR, CDR2 FQNEAQ, per germline (reference sequence). The CDR3 runs 15 residues. CDR3 bases: TGTGCCAGCAGCTCCATTGGCAGGGTCCGCTCACCCCTCCACTTT. Translating it yields CASSSIGRVRSPLHF.

The CDR3 DNA is TGTGCCAGCTCACCACCTCCGGGACAGGACTCCTACGAGCAGTACTTC. Its protein product is CASSPPPGQDSYEQYF. This sequence joins TRBV18 and TRBJ2-7; TRBD1 aligns across 8 bases. The CDR3 is made up of 16 amino acids. CDR1 is KGHSH and CDR2 is LQKENI in the germline V gene. J gave up 0 bases and V 0 bases, and 4 bases lay outside the gene matches. Full variable domain (remainder filled in from reference TRBV18 and TRBJ2-7): NAGVMQNPRHLVRRRGQEARLRCSPMKGHSHVYWYRQLPEEGLKFMVYLQKENIIDESGMPKERFSAEFPKEGPSILRIQQVVRGDSAAYFCASSPPPGQDSYEQYFGPGTRLTVT.